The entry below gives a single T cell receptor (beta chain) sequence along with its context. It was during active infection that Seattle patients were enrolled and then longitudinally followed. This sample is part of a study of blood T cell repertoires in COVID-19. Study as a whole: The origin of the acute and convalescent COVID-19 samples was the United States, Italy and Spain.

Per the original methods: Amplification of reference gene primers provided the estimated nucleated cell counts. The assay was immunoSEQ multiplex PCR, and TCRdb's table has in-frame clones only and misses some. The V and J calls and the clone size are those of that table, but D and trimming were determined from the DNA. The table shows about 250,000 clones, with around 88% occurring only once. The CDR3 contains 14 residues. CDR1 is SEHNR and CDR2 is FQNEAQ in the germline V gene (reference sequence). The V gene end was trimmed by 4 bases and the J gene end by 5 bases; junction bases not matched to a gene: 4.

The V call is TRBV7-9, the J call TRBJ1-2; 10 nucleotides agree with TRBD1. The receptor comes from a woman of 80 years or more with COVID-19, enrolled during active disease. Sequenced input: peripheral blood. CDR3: CASSSGQGTYGYTF. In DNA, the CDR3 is TGTGCCAGCAGCTCGGGACAGGGGACGTATGGCTACACCTTC.